Listed here are 3 T cell receptor beta chains from one sample, sequenced in a study of regulatory dendritic cells for organ transplantation. These receptors have no known antigen. Sorted T cells were CFSE-labeled and cultured 5 days with allogeneic regulatory or mature dendritic cells at 1:10. Sequenced by immunoSEQ multiplex PCR; TCRdb stores in-frame clones only, minus some. The data hold thousands of clones, with 59% observed a single time. The sequenced sample consisted of memory CD8+ T cells from blood cultured with dendritic cells. The subset denotes: CD45RO+ memory T cells. These receptors all stem from a human donor in good health.

V gene TRBV7-2 combines with J gene TRBJ2-1; TRBD2 matches 9 bases. Germline CDR1 reads SGHTA; CDR2 reads FQGNSA. The CDR3 extends over 11 amino acids. V dropped 4 bases and J dropped 14; count of bases not matched to a gene: 3. CDR3 sequence (DNA): TGTGCCAGCAGCTCGGGACTAGCTGAGTTCTTC. Translated: CASSSGLAEFF.

This clone is judged large (0.1 to 1%). This rearrangement joins TRBV11-3 to TRBJ2-7, with D maybe TRBD2 (6 bases). Germline lookup yields CDR1 SGHNT and CDR2 YENEEA. There are 13 residues in the CDR3. Deletions cut 6 bases from V and 2 bases from J, with 11 bases between. The CDR3 is CASSPRGPYEQYF. The CDR3, as DNA: TGTGCCAGCAGTCCGCGGGGCCCCTACGAGCAGTACTTC.

By its share, this clone is medium-sized (0.01 to 0.1%). J is TRBJ2-2 and V is TRBV4-3, with D possibly being TRBD1 (7 bases). V lost 5 bases to trimming and J lost 2 bases, with 12 bases between them. The CDR3 extends over 15 amino acids. Germline CDR1 reads LGHNA; CDR2 reads YSLEER. CDR3 sequence: CASSGGTDNTGELFF. In DNA, the CDR3 is TGCGCCAGCAGCGGGGGGACAGATAACACCGGGGAGCTGTTTTTT.